This T cell receptor beta chain was observed in a study of blood T cell repertoires in COVID-19. Generated by immunoSEQ multiplex PCR, the TCRdb table keeps only in-frame clones and is missing some. The data hold fewer than 95,000 clones, with more than 80% observed a single time. V was clipped by 1 base and J by 0 bases, with 7 bases between them. CDR3 length equals 14 residues. Looked up from germline, CDR1 is SQVTM and CDR2 is ANQGSEA. This TCR was sampled from a woman older than 75 with acute or convalescent COVID-19. The sample taken for sequencing was peripheral blood. V usage is TRBV29-1 and J usage is TRBJ2-1; a possible D gene is TRBD2 (6 bases). DNA for the CDR3: TGCAGCGTTGAAGGCGGGATCTCCTACAATGAGCAGTTCTTC. Translation gives CSVEGGISYNEQFF.